The T cell receptor beta chain described here comes from a study of T cell changes during pregnancy in multiple sclerosis (dated by TCRdb to about 2019). Background on the whole study: Changes in the T cell repertoire over the course of pregnancy were examined in this study in women with multiple sclerosis.

The library was built by means of the immunoSEQ multiplex PCR assay. As stored in TCRdb, this immuneACCESS dataset retains in-frame rearrangements with V and J assigned. A fraction of the clones does not appear; measured against another copy, unresolved V genes explain less than half of the discrepancy, and the remainder lacks a known reason. This sample holds roughly 110,000 clones; about 90% were observed only once. The top ten constitute about 1.6% of the sample. V is cut by 2 bases and J by 8 bases, and the space between the germline ends is 10 bases. CDR1 LNHDA and CDR2 SQIVND were looked up in the germline V gene (reference sequence). The CDR3 has 13 amino acids, counting the end cysteine and phenylalanine. The sequence is cut down to CDR3 DNA, 39 bases in frame from base 1. As for this clone: The antigen this receptor binds is unknown. No qualities accompany the bases; no much larger clone lies one base away.

The sample consisted of peripheral blood, taken in the third trimester of pregnancy. The chain is assembled from TRBV19 and TRBJ2-1, with a weak D call of TRBD1 (6 bases match). The receptor was derived from a female donor with multiple sclerosis, enrolled in a pregnancy study. At the DNA level, the sequence is TGTGCCAGTAGTATATGGGACATTGATGAGCAGTTCTTC. The encoded protein is CASSIWDIDEQFF. Here the CDR3 is joined to the reference TRBV19 and TRBJ2-1 genes, and the full variable domain is: DGGITQSPKYLFRKEGQNVTLSCEQNLNHDAMYWYRQDPGQGLRLIYYSQIVNDFQKGDIAEGYSVSREKKESFPLTVTSAQKNPTAFYLCASSIWDIDEQFFGPGTRLTVL.